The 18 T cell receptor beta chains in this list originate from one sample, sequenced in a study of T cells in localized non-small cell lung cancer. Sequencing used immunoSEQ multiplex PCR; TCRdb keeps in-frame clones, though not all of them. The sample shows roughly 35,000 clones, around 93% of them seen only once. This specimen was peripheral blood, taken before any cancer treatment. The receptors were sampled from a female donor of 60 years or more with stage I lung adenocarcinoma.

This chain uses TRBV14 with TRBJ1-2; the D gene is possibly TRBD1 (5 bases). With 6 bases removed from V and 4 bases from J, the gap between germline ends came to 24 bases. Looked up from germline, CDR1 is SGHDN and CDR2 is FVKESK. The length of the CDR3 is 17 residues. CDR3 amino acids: CASRPHGAGPSIYGYTF. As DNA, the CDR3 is TGTGCCAGCAGACCCCACGGGGCAGGACCCTCGATCTATGGCTACACCTTC.

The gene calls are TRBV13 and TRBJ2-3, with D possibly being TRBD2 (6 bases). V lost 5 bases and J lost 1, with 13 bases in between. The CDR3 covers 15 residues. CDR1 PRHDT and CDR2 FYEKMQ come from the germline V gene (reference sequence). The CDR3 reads CASSGSGVGTDTQYF. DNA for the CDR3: TGTGCCAGCAGCGGTTCGGGAGTAGGCACAGATACGCAGTATTTT.

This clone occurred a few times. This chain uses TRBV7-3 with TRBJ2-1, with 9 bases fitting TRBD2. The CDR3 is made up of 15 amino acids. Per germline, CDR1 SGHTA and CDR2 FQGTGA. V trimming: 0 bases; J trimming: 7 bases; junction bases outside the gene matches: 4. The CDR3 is CASSLTGTSLNEQFF. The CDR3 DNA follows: TGTGCCAGCAGCTTAACCGGGACTAGCCTTAATGAGCAGTTCTTC.

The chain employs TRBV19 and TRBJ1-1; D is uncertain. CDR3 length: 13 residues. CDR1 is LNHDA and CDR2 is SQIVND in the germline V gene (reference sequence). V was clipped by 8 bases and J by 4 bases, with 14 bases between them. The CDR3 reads CASAQKVPTEAFF. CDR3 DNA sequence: TGTGCCAGTGCCCAGAAGGTCCCCACTGAAGCTTTCTTT.

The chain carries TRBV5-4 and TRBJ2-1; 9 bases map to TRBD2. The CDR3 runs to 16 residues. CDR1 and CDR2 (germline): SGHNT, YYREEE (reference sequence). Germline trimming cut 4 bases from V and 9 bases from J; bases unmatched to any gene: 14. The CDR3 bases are TGTGCCAGCAGCCCCACTGTCGGCGGGAGGGCCGGTGAGCAGTTCTTC. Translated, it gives CASSPTVGGRAGEQFF.

The CDR3 protein is CASSQTGGVSNQPQHF. In DNA, the CDR3 is TGTGCCAGCAGTCAGACAGGGGGCGTTAGCAATCAGCCCCAGCATTTT. The rearrangement uses TRBV28 and TRBJ1-5, with 10 bases identical to TRBD1. J was trimmed by 0 bases and V by 5 bases; bases with no gene match: 4. Germline V CDR1 and CDR2: MDHEN, SYDVKM. This CDR3 has 16 residues.

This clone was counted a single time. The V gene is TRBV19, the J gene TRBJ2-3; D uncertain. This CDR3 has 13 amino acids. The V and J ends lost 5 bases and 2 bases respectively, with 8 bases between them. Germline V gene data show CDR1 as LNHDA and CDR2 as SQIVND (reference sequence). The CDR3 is CASSFENTDTQYF. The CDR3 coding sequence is TGTGCCAGTAGTTTCGAGAACACAGATACGCAGTATTTT.

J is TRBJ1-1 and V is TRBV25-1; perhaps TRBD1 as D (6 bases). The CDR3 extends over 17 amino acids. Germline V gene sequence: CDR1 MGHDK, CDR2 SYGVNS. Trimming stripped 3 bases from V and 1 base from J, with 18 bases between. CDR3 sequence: CASSDPAGTSSNTEAFF. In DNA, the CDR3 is TGTGCCAGCAGTGATCCAGCCGGGACATCCTCGAACACTGAAGCTTTCTTT.

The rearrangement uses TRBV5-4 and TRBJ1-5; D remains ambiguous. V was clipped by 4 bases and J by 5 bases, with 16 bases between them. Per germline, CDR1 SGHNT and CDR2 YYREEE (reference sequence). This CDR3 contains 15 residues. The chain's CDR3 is CASSHLTGWHQPQHF. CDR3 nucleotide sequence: TGTGCCAGCAGCCACCTTACGGGGTGGCATCAGCCCCAGCATTTT.

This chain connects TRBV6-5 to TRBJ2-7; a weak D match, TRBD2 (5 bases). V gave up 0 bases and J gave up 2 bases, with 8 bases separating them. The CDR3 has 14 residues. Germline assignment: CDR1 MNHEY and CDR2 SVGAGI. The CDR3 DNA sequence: TGTGCCAGCAGTTACTCCCGCGGGCCCTACGAGCAGTACTTC. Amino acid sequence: CASSYSRGPYEQYF.

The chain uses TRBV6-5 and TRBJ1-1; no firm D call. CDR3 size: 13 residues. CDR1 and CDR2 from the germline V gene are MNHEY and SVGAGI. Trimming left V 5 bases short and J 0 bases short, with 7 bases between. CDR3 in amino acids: CASSAQLNTEAFF. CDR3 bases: TGTGCCAGCAGTGCCCAATTGAACACTGAAGCTTTCTTT.

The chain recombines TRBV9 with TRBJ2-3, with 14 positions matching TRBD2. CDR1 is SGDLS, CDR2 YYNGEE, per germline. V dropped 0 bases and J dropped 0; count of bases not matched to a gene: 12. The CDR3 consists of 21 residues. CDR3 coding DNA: TGTGCCAGCAGCGTAGAACCCTTGACTAGCGGGAGGGCAAGGAGCACAGATACGCAGTATTTT. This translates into CASSVEPLTSGRARSTDTQYF.

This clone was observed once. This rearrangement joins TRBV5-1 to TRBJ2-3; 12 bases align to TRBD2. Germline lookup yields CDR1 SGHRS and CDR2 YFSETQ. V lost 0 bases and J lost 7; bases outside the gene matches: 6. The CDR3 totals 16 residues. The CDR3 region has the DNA TGCGCCAGCAGCTTGGAGGCTAGCGGGGGGGCAAATACGCAGTATTTT. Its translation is CASSLEASGGANTQYF.

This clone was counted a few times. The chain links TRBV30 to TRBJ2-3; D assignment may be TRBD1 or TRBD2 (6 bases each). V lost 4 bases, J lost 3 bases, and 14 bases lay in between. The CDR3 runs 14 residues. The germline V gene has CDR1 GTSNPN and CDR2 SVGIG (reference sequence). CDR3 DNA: TGTGCCTGGATGGACCGGGGGCGGACAGATACGCAGTATTTT. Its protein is CAWMDRGRTDTQYF.

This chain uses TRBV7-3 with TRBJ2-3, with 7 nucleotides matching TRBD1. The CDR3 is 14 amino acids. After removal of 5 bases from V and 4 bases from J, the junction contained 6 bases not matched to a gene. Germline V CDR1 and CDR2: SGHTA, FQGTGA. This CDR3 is CASSQGVGSDTQYF. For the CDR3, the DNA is TGTGCCAGCAGCCAGGGGGTGGGTTCAGATACGCAGTATTTT.

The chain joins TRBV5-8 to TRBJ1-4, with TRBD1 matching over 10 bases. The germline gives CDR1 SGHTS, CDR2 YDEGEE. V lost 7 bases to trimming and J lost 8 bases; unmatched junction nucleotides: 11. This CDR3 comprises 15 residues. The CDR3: CASLPPGQGLEKLFF. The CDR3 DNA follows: TGTGCCAGCCTTCCCCCGGGACAGGGGCTAGAAAAACTGTTTTTT.

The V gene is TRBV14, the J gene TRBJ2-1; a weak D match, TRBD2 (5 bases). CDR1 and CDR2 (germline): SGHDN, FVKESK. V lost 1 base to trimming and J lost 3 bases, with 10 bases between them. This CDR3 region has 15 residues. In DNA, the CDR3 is TGTGCCAGCAGCCAAGGAGGGCAAGGCTACAATGAGCAGTTCTTC. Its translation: CASSQGGQGYNEQFF.

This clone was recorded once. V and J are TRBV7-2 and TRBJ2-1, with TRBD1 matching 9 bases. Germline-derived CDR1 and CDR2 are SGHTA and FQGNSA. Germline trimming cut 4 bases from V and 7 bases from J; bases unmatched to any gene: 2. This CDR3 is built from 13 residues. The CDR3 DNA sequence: TGTGCCAGCAGCTACAGGGGGCAGAATGAGCAGTTCTTC. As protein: CASSYRGQNEQFF.